The 23 T cell receptor beta chains below come from one sample, sequenced in a study of T-cell reconstitution after alpha-beta-depleted transplantation in children. The library targeted TCRbeta and was prepared with unique molecular identifiers. TCRdb re-called the PCR reads through MiXCR, storing one row per CDR3 protein. Of about 640,000 distinct CDR3 sequences detected, 10% to 15% appear once; the ten largest clones hold about 2.2%. The source material was PBMCs, mostly from graft donor cells, sampled 360 days after TCRalphabeta/CD19-depleted stem cell transplant. The receptor set was obtained from a male patient under 18 who had a stem cell transplant for acute myeloid leukemia, so the T cells may come from the graft donor.

The J gene is TRBJ2-3, the V gene TRBV20-1; no clear D. The V and J ends lost 4 bases and 0 bases respectively, with 11 bases between them. CDR3 length equals 14 residues. CDR1 DFQATT and CDR2 SNEGSKA come from the germline V gene (reference sequence). CDR3 region: CSATFFYSTDTQYF. DNA for the CDR3: TGCAGTGCTACTTTCTTTTACAGCACAGATACGCAGTATTTT.

Comments on this clonotype: Given a much more abundant clone one base away, this may be a read error. In DNA form, the CDR3 reads TGCAGTGCTAGGCCGGGACAGGGAACCTACGAGCATTACTTC. Its translation: CSARPGQGTYEHYF. V gene TRBV20-1 combines with J gene TRBJ2-7; 9 positions match TRBD1. CDR1 and CDR2 (germline): DFQATT, SNEGSKA (reference sequence). There are 14 residues in the CDR3.

In its sample, this clonotype was seen a few times. The rearrangement links TRBV7-8 to TRBJ2-7; D is unclear. V shed 5 bases and J shed 1 base, with 9 bases lying between them. Germline V gene sequence: CDR1 SGHVS, CDR2 FQNEAQ. The CDR3 is 13 residues long. DNA of the CDR3: TGTGCCAGCAGCAAAACAGAGTCCTACGAGCAGTACTTC. It translates to CASSKTESYEQYF.

This clonotype was counted between two and nine times. The chain links TRBV7-2 to TRBJ2-1; 14 nucleotides agree with TRBD2. Trimming cost V 5 bases and J 13 bases; bases outside gene matches: 4. The CDR3 loop spans 13 amino acids. The germline V gene encodes CDR1 SGHTA and CDR2 FQGNSA. DNA for the CDR3: TGTGCCAGCAGCCCCGGGACTAGCGGGAGTCAGTTCTTC. Its translation is CASSPGTSGSQFF.

This clonotype was detected a few times. The chain joins TRBV4-3 to TRBJ2-4; TRBD1 matches at 8 bases. The CDR3 spans 14 residues. After removal of 4 bases from V and 3 bases from J, the junction contained 2 bases not matched to a gene. Germline V CDR1 and CDR2: LGHNA, YSLEER. The DNA for the CDR3 is TGCGCCAGCAGCCCAACAGGGGGCAAAAACATTCAGTACTTC. Translated, it gives CASSPTGGKNIQYF.

This clonotype was recorded a few times. This CDR3 is CAISASRGSGSETQYF. The CDR3 DNA reads as TGTGCCATCAGTGCCTCGCGGGGTAGCGGGAGTGAGACCCAGTACTTC. This chain joins TRBV10-3 and TRBJ2-5; 9 bases line up with TRBD2. Germline CDR1 reads ENHRY; CDR2 reads SYGVKD. The CDR3 covers 16 residues. J gave up 5 bases and V 4 bases, and 11 bases lay outside the gene matches.

This clonotype was detected ten times or more. The chain combines TRBV29-1 with TRBJ2-5; D ambiguous. The CDR3 is 13 amino acids. Trimming removed 1 base from V and 4 bases from J, with 10 bases in between. In germline, CDR1 is SQVTM, CDR2 ANQGSEA. CDR3 amino acids: CSVEVRVGETQYF. Written as DNA, the CDR3 is TGCAGCGTTGAAGTCCGGGTCGGAGAGACCCAGTACTTC.

This clonotype was detected a few times. V and J are TRBV5-5 and TRBJ2-1; D remains ambiguous. Germline CDR1 reads SGHKS; CDR2 reads YYEKEE (reference sequence). Deletions cut 2 bases from V and 8 bases from J, with 17 bases between. This CDR3 is built from 15 residues. The DNA for the CDR3 is TGTGCCAGCAGCTTCCCCGGCGGATCTTGGTATGAGCAGTTCTTC. Translating it yields CASSFPGGSWYEQFF.

This chain connects TRBV18 to TRBJ2-7; D unclear. Germline loops: CDR1 KGHSH, CDR2 LQKENI. V shed 2 bases and J shed 2 bases, with 16 bases lying between them. The CDR3 has 16 amino acids. The chain's CDR3 is CASSPGVATGTYEQYF. CDR3 sequence (DNA): TGTGCCAGCTCACCAGGGGTGGCTACGGGTACCTACGAGCAGTACTTC.

This clonotype was counted a few times. This chain uses TRBV19 with TRBJ2-1; 9 bases fit TRBD2. The V gene's germline CDR1 is LNHDA and CDR2 SQIVND (reference sequence). CDR3 size: 13 residues. The trim removed 8 bases at V and 4 bases at J, leaving 3 bases unmatched. In DNA form, the CDR3 reads TGTGCCAGTCGGCGGGAGGGTTACAATGAGCAGTTCTTC. Translation gives CASRREGYNEQFF.

This clonotype has just a few counts. The V and J genes are TRBV11-1 and TRBJ2-1; D ambiguous. Deletions cut 2 bases from V and 5 bases from J, with 28 bases between. The CDR3 has 20 amino acids. Germline lookup yields CDR1 SGHAT and CDR2 FQDESV (reference sequence). CDR3 residues: CASSLRLHEPTDTVNNEQFF. CDR3 coding DNA: TGTGCCAGCAGCTTAAGGTTGCATGAGCCTACCGATACGGTTAACAATGAGCAGTTCTTC. Full variable domain (rest looked up from reference TRBV11-1 and TRBJ2-1): EAEVAQSPRYKITEKSQAVAFWCDPISGHATLYWYRQILGQGPELLVQFQDESVVDDSQLPKDRFSAERLKGVDSTLKIQPAELGDSAMYLCASSLRLHEPTDTVNNEQFFGPGTRLTVL.

V usage is TRBV18 and J usage is TRBJ1-4; 9 nucleotides match TRBD1. Germline CDR1 is KGHSH and CDR2 is LQKENI. V lost 3 bases, J lost 3 bases, and 8 bases stayed unmatched. The CDR3 loop spans 17 amino acids. CDR3 sequence reads: CASSPSGTGSANEKLFF. Here the CDR3 DNA reads TGTGCCAGCTCACCCTCCGGGACAGGGTCAGCTAATGAAAAACTGTTTTTT.

The chain recombines TRBV28 with TRBJ2-3, with 7 bases lining up with TRBD2. Germline V gene data show CDR1 as MDHEN and CDR2 as SYDVKM. CDR3 size: 16 residues. V lost 4 bases to trimming and J lost 1 base; unmatched junction nucleotides: 8. CDR3: CASSSREGRGTDTQYF. The DNA of the CDR3 is TGTGCCAGCAGTTCGAGGGAGGGCCGCGGCACAGATACGCAGTATTTT.

This clonotype was detected only a few times. The chain employs TRBV20-1 and TRBJ2-1; 7 bases fit TRBD2. The CDR3 length is 14 residues. After removal of 6 bases from V and 4 bases from J, the junction contained 9 bases not matched to a gene. Germline CDR1 DFQATT, CDR2 SNEGSKA (reference sequence). CDR3 sequence (DNA): TGCAGTGCAAACGTGGGGGGGAGGTACAATGAGCAGTTCTTC. It is translated as CSANVGGRYNEQFF.

The J gene is TRBJ1-5, the V gene TRBV21-1; the tabulated D call, TRBD1, remains unverified against the DNA. TRBV21-1 is a listed pseudogene. This CDR3 contains 16 residues. The CDR3 region is CASSKTGPVTNQPQHF. CDR3 DNA sequence: TGTGCCAGCAGCAAGACAGGCCCTGTGACAAATCAGCCCCAGCATTTT.

The J gene is TRBJ1-1, the V gene TRBV20-1; perhaps TRBD1 as D (5 bases). The CDR3 contains 14 residues. V dropped 5 bases and J dropped 0 bases, with 13 bases sitting between them. From germline, CDR1 is DFQATT and CDR2 SNEGSKA (reference sequence). The chain's CDR3 is CSARLDKLNTEAFF. DNA for the CDR3: TGCAGTGCTCGACTGGACAAGCTGAACACTGAAGCTTTCTTT.

The chain recombines TRBV6-1 with TRBJ2-7, with 8 bases fitting TRBD1. Trimming at V came to 8 bases and at J to 0 bases, leaving 15 bases not matched to a gene. CDR1 and CDR2 (germline): MNHNS, SASEGT. This CDR3 comprises 17 residues. CDR3 in amino acids: CASGHPRDRILSYEQYF. The CDR3 nucleotides are TGTGCCAGCGGACACCCCCGGGACAGGATCCTCTCCTACGAGCAGTACTTC.

The chain couples TRBV27 to TRBJ1-2; 7 nucleotides agree with TRBD1. J gave up 7 bases and V 6 bases, and 20 bases lay outside the gene matches. This CDR3 region has 17 residues. The germline CDR1 and CDR2 sequences are MNHEY and SMNVEV (reference sequence). This CDR3 is CASSPGQRSVLWSGYTF. CDR3 nucleotides: TGTGCCAGCAGCCCGGGACAGAGATCGGTCTTGTGGTCTGGCTACACCTTC.

The rearrangement links TRBV23-1 to TRBJ2-7; 7 bases map to TRBD1. TRBV23-1 falls under the ORF class, with uncertain function. V gave up 4 bases and J gave up 6 bases; unmatched junction bases: 6. The CDR3 sequence is 13 residues long. The CDR3 sequence is CASSLKGQAEQYF. CDR3 DNA sequence: TGCGCCAGCAGTCTAAAAGGACAGGCCGAGCAGTACTTC.

As DNA, the CDR3 is TGTGCCAGCAGTTCAGGACTAGCGACGGATACGCAGTATTTT. As protein: CASSSGLATDTQYF. This chain uses TRBV12-3 or TRBV12-4 with TRBJ2-3; 9 positions match TRBD2. Unmatched junction bases numbered 5, after V lost 4 bases and J lost 6 bases. The CDR3 length is 14 residues.

The chain couples TRBV12-3 or TRBV12-4 to TRBJ2-1; 8 nucleotides line up with TRBD1. The CDR3 is 17 amino acids. J was trimmed by 3 bases and V by 0 bases; bases with no gene match: 7. The chain's CDR3 is CASSLALAGGFYNEQFF. The CDR3 nucleotides are TGTGCCAGCAGTTTAGCGCTGGCAGGGGGCTTCTACAATGAGCAGTTCTTC.

In regard to this clonotype: Possible read error: a much larger clone is one base away. It is unclear where the CDR3 begins or ends on the DNA, so no DNA is shown, and the CDR3 is as TCRdb lists it. The CDR3 spells CASILGGSHSPLYF. The chain is built from TRBV12-3 or TRBV12-4 and TRBJ2-7; the listed D gene, TRBD1, was not tested against the DNA. Termini included, the CDR3 measures 14 amino acids.

The J gene is TRBJ2-1, the V gene TRBV6-2 or TRBV6-3, with TRBD2 as a possible D gene (5 bases). V lost 3 bases and J lost 3, with 9 bases in between. Germline V gene sequence: CDR1 MNHEY, CDR2 SVGEGT. This CDR3 is built from 14 residues. This CDR3 reads CASSYVGGYNEQFF. In nucleotides, the CDR3 is TGTGCCAGCAGTTATGTAGGAGGCTACAATGAGCAGTTCTTC.